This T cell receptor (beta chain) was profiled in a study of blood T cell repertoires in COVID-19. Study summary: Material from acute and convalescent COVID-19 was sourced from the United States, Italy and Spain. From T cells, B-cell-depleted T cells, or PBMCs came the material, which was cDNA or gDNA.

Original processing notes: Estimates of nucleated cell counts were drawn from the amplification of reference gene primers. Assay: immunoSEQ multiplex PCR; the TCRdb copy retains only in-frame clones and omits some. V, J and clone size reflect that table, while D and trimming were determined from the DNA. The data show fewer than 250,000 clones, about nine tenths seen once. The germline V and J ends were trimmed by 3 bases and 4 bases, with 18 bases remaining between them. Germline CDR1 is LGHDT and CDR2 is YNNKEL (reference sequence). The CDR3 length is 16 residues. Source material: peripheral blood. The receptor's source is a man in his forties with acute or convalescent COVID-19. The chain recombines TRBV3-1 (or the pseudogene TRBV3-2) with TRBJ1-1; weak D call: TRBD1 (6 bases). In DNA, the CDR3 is TGTGCCAGCAGCCATTGGACAGCTCCCTTAGGCACTGAAGCTTTCTTT. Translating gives CASSHWTAPLGTEAFF.